The source of this T cell receptor (beta chain) is a study of beta chain features in type 1 diabetes. Background on the study: Patients looked much like healthy donors when it came to age, gender and cell yields.

The study, taken as a whole, reports: PCR, the amplification step, might favor shorter templates, equally in patients and controls. Whether TCRB rearrangement is influenced by HLA type went unresolved here.

Sequenced material consisted of expressed TCRB transcripts (all of the isolated RNA was reverse transcribed). Sequenced by immunoSEQ multiplex PCR; TCRdb stores in-frame clones only, minus some. The sample records under 450,000 clones, approximately 16% being singletons. Researchers reported sorting CD4+ naive, central memory, regulatory and stem cell-like memory cells via CD45RO/CCR7/CD25/CD127/CD95/CD27. Germline V gives CDR1 SGHTA, CDR2 FQGNSA. With 4 bases removed from V and 5 bases from J, the gap between germline ends came to 11 bases. The CDR3 is made up of 13 amino acids. About this clone: Its antigen is undetermined.

This chain links TRBV7-2 with TRBJ2-5, with a possible D match to TRBD2 (5 bases). The source of this sequence is a woman between 18 and 29 years old in good health. Input material: naive CD4+ T cells from blood. In DNA form, the CDR3 reads TGTGCCAGCAGCTCCGGGGTCTCTGAGACCCAGTACTTC. It translates to CASSSGVSETQYF.